The rows below give T cell receptor beta chains drawn from one sample of a study of shared clonotypes between healthy human individuals. TCRdb's copy holds only in-frame clones and misses some; the assay was immunoSEQ multiplex PCR. The sample consists of fewer than 1.4 million clones, around 78% of them appearing once. Sequencing used memory CD4+ T cells from PBMCs. The receptors stem from a man between 18 and 29 years old in good health. Some clones in this sample may be carry-over from other donors' samples. The CDR3 runs from the conserved cysteine through the conserved F or W. Each record gives: J gene, V gene, D gene, clone size, CDR3 protein, CDR3 DNA. The D gene is left open where the match is weak. Size tells how often a clone was seen (once, few, many) or the class of an expanded clone, and some rows leave it out.

>TRBJ2-7|TRBV2|.|.
CASRRDQSSYEQYF
TGTGCCAGCCGTCGGGACCAGAGCTCCTACGAGCAGTACTTC
>TRBJ2-1|TRBV9|TRBD2|.
CASSVGPGGGRRSANNEQFF
TGTGCCAGCAGCGTGGGTCCCGGGGGCGGGAGGAGGTCGGCGAACAATGAGCAGTTCTTC
>TRBJ1-2|TRBV4-2|.|.
CASSQKMVQELSNYGYTF
TGTGCCAGCAGCCAAAAGATGGTGCAGGAACTCTCTAACTATGGCTACACCTTC
>TRBJ2-1|TRBV4-3|TRBD2|.
CASSQSPGLAGYNEQFF
TGCGCCAGCAGCCAATCACCGGGACTAGCGGGCTACAATGAGCAGTTCTTC
>TRBJ2-1|TRBV7-2|.|.
CASSLEWQTYNEQFF
TGTGCCAGCAGCTTAGAGTGGCAGACCTACAATGAGCAGTTCTTC
>TRBJ1-1|TRBV2|TRBD1|.
CASSLRDSTTEAFF
TGTGCCAGCAGCCTGAGGGACAGTACGACTGAAGCTTTCTTT
>TRBJ2-1|TRBV4-2|TRBD2|.
CASSQSRDSGDNNEQFF
TGTGCCAGCAGCCAGTCACGGGATAGCGGGGATAACAATGAGCAGTTCTTC
>TRBJ2-2|TRBV28|TRBD2|.
CASSPFREGGTGELFF
TGTGCCAGCAGTCCTTTTCGGGAGGGCGGCACCGGGGAGCTGTTTTTT
>TRBJ1-3|TRBV6-5|.|.
CASSYREGNTIYF
TGTGCCAGCAGTTACAGGGAGGGAAACACCATATATTTT
>TRBJ2-5|TRBV4-2|.|few
CASSQITPGAGQYF
TGTGCCAGCAGCCAAATAACCCCGGGGGCGGGGCAGTACTTC
>TRBJ1-4|TRBV7-9|.|.
CASSQHLPGDEKLFF
TGTGCCAGCAGCCAGCACCTACCCGGGGATGAAAAACTGTTTTTT
>TRBJ2-7|TRBV4-2|.|.
CASSQEVRSSFSYEQYF
TGTGCCAGCAGCCAAGAGGTCAGGTCCTCCTTTTCCTACGAGCAGTACTTC
>TRBJ2-1|TRBV29-1|.|.
CSVEDTTSYNEQFF
TGCAGCGTCGAGGACACTACCTCCTACAATGAGCAGTTCTTC
>TRBJ1-2|TRBV7-6|.|.
CASSTRGNLGGYTF
TGTGCCAGCAGCACCCGAGGGAATTTAGGTGGCTACACCTTC
>TRBJ1-1|TRBV5-1|.|.
CASSLGWGNTEAFF
TGCGCCAGCAGCTTGGGTTGGGGTAACACTGAAGCTTTCTTT
>TRBJ2-3|TRBV5-4|.|few
CASSQHLMGTDTQYF
TGTGCCAGCAGCCAGCACCTTATGGGCACAGATACGCAGTATTTT
>TRBJ2-7|TRBV5-1|TRBD1|.
CASKITGGLYEQYF
TGCGCCAGCAAGATAACAGGGGGTTTGTACGAGCAGTACTTC
>TRBJ1-2|TRBV4-2|.|.
CASSQDLGERGYTF
TGTGCCAGCAGCCAAGATCTTGGTGAGAGGGGCTACACCTTC
>TRBJ2-7|TRBV2|TRBD1|.
CASIKGQGIREQYF
TGTGCCAGCATAAAGGGACAGGGAATAAGGGAGCAGTACTTC
>TRBJ1-1|TRBV28|.|once
CASSSTRVRAEAFF
TGTGCCAGCAGTTCCACTAGGGTCAGGGCAGAAGCTTTCTTT
>TRBJ1-2|TRBV2|.|few
CASIGRGLANYGYTF
TGTGCCAGCATCGGACGGGGCTTAGCTAACTATGGCTACACCTTC
>TRBJ2-1|TRBV5-1|.|.
CASSWGSDSPIRFF
TGCGCCAGCAGCTGGGGGTCCGATTCTCCGATTCGGTTCTTC
>TRBJ2-1|TRBV11-2|.|few
CASSLPGSYNEQFF
TGTGCCAGCAGCCTGCCGGGCTCCTACAATGAGCAGTTCTTC
>TRBJ2-5|TRBV5-1|TRBD2|.
CASSAGLIEETQYF
TGCGCCAGCAGCGCGGGACTAATCGAAGAGACCCAGTACTTC
>TRBJ2-3|TRBV7-2|.|.
CASSSPRTTFTDTQYF
TGTGCCAGCAGCTCCCCCCGGACTACTTTCACAGATACGCAGTATTTT
>TRBJ2-5|TRBV14|TRBD2|once
CASSPFRLARSQETQYF
TGTGCCAGCAGCCCTTTTCGACTAGCTCGATCTCAAGAGACCCAGTACTTC
>TRBJ1-2|TRBV5-1|.|.
CASSLENRLTF
TGCGCCAGCAGCTTGGAGAACAGGCTCACCTTC
>TRBJ2-1|TRBV7-3|TRBD2|.
CASSREGVSYNEQFF
TGTGCCAGCAGCCGGGAGGGCGTCTCCTACAATGAGCAGTTCTTC
>TRBJ2-5|TRBV4-1|TRBD2|few
CASSLEPPAAGGRETQYF
TGCGCCAGCAGCCTTGAACCCCCGGCAGCGGGAGGGAGGGAGACCCAGTACTTC
>TRBJ2-5|TRBV25-1|.|.
CASSDSTRLRETQYF
TGTGCCAGCAGTGATTCGACACGTTTAAGGGAGACCCAGTACTTC
>TRBJ1-5|TRBV19|.|few
CASSIDPGTQPQHF
TGTGCCAGTAGTATAGATCCGGGGACTCAGCCCCAGCATTTT
>TRBJ2-7|TRBV5-1|TRBD1|.
CASSRDGTGAYEQYF
TGCGCCAGCAGCCGGGACGGGACAGGGGCCTACGAGCAGTACTTC
>TRBJ2-7|TRBV6-5|.|.
CASSYTSGGIYEQYF
TGTGCCAGCAGTTACACATCCGGGGGAATCTACGAGCAGTACTTC